The entry below gives a single T cell receptor beta chain sequence along with its context. The antigen is unknown. Original data processing: Construction of a distant-metastasis classifier for papillary thyroid cancer relied on CDR3 differences across clinicopathological groups. TCRdb re-called the PCR reads via MiXCR. Here the V and J calls rest on TCRdb's processing, not on the authors' analysis. The sample carries approximately 31,000 clones, over 15% recorded once. No treatment had been given to any patient before thyroid surgery. These data are taken from a study of metastatic and nonmetastatic thyroid tumors. At the level of the study: The study looked at repertoires side by side in blood and in tumor or nodule tissue from malignant and benign thyroid patients. Notes on the study in general: Significantly greater TCR beta diversity was reportedly found in malignant thyroid tumors than in benign nodules (in blood and tumor).

This CDR3 is 14 amino acids long. J gave up 3 bases and V 5 bases, and 8 bases lay outside the gene matches. The germline V gene has CDR1 DFQATT and CDR2 SNEGSKA (reference sequence). Source material: blood. The chain uses TRBV20-1 and TRBJ2-5; TRBD2 matches at 8 bases. The TCR originated in a female donor with papillary thyroid cancer or a benign thyroid nodule (not recorded which). Some clones in this sample may be carry-over from other donors' samples. The CDR3 nucleotides read TGCAGTGCTTCCCAACTAGCGGACGAAGAGACCCAGTACTTC. Amino acids: CSASQLADEETQYF.